The source of this T cell receptor (beta chain) is a study of T cells after yellow fever vaccination (dated by TCRdb to the late 2010s). With respect to the entire study: The SMART-Seq v4 Ultra Low Input RNA kit was used to prepare libraries from fractions with low cell numbers. To follow T-cell clones before and after primary and booster YFV17D yellow fever vaccination, bulk TCR alpha and beta repertoires were sequenced over time. Blood samples were taken at several timepoints before and after primary and secondary immunization, and bulk PBMC replicates and cell subsets were isolated. Two healthy male donors, one aged 18 to 30 and one aged 30 to 40 years, made up the cohort. Study-level results and caveats: Because the study included only a couple of donors, the extent to which the findings can be generalized is limited. Computational filtering was required because FACS-sorted repertoires could contain abundant contaminating clonotypes from the bulk population. The secondary T-cell response was found to be weaker but faster than the primary response, with a peak reached on day 5 rather than on day 15. Most clones expanded after primary vaccination were re-detected after the booster (around 96% of CD4 and about 88% of CD8), suggesting broad memory maintenance. A small share of clonotypes was detected in both CD4 and CD8 compartments, with the overlap likely arising from convergent recombination.

For this chain, trimming is 3 bases at the V end and 6 bases at the J end, and the number of junction bases without a gene match is 12. CDR1 and CDR2 were assigned from the germline V gene as SGDLS and YYNGEE. Its CDR3 holds 17 amino acids, cysteine through phenylalanine. Only the CDR3 region is kept as DNA, spanning 51 bases read in frame from base 1. TCR cDNA was synthesized by 5'RACE template switching, which introduced a universal primer site and unique molecular identifiers. cDNA synthesis was primed from both the TCR alpha and TCR beta constant segments. Two PCR steps were used to amplify libraries, with sample barcodes and sequencing adapters being added in the second step. Sequencing of libraries was performed on Illumina HiSeq 2500 (2x100 bp) or NovaSeq (2x150 bp). Processing in the source paper ran as follows. Reads were demultiplexed and collapsed into UMI consensus sequences with MIGEC, and V(D)J alignment was performed with MiXCR. Clonotypes responding to the vaccine were identified with edgeR on replicate PBMC samples, with the criteria of FDR below 0.01 and a log2 fold change above 5 up to day 15. Bulk clonotypes were assigned CD4 or CD8 identity according to which sequenced CD4 or CD8 repertoire held them at higher abundance. The public reads were quality trimmed at Q25 with fastp and then assembled into clones with MiXCR by TCRdb, keeping productive beta chains. Identical CDR3 proteins give one entry, which carries the most common genes and DNA. TCRdb, not the original authors, processed these V and J calls. For this sample there are around 100,000 distinct CDR3 sequences; under 9% appear just once. The biggest ten clones account for 25% of the sample.

The treatment or condition label, as the study defines it: live attenuated yellow fever vaccine strain. A standard Ficoll-Paque protocol was used to isolate PBMCs from peripheral blood. Dynabeads CD4 and CD8 positive selection kits were used to isolate the CD4 and CD8 T-cell fractions. RNA was extracted with TriZol from bulk PBMCs, CD4 and CD8 fractions, and dextramer-positive and dextramer-negative fractions. This clonotype appeared many times. Its antigen is currently not known. Base-call qualities are not available, and no considerably larger clone is one nucleotide away. The clonotype originates from a man in his thirties or forties who received the YFV17D yellow fever vaccine. Sequences were derived from CD8+ T cells sorted from PBMCs, sampled 45 days after the yellow fever booster vaccination. The chain is made from TRBV9 and TRBJ1-1; a stretch of 12 junction bases matches TRBD1. The sequenced DNA is TGTGCCAGCAGCGAACCGGGACAGGGGGCGATTGGTCCTGAAGCTTTCTTT. It codes for CASSEPGQGAIGPEAFF.